This passage covers 23 T cell receptor beta chains from one sample sequenced in a study of beta chain features in type 1 diabetes (dated by TCRdb to the late 2010s). The library came from the immunoSEQ multiplex PCR assay. The entire amount of isolated RNA was reverse transcribed using the High Capacity cDNA Reverse Transcription Kit, so the sequenced TCRB transcripts were expressed ones. Sourced from immuneACCESS, this table was stored by TCRdb with only in-frame sequences that have V and J called. A share of the clones is absent; for the studies checked, an unresolved V gene accounts for under half, and the remainder has no known explanation. Recorded for this sample are 200,000 to 250,000 clones; around 68% of them occurred a single time. 0.053% of the sample comes from the top ten. The specimen sequenced was naive CD4+ T cells from blood. This specimen's cell subset or site label, interpreted: true naive CD4+ T cells. The receptor set was obtained from a man aged 25 to 40 in good health.

Points on this clone: Distinct nucleotide sequences in the sample also encode this CDR3. The chain has TRBV30 and TRBJ2-3; no definite D call. V was clipped by 3 bases and J by 2 bases, with 3 bases between them. The CDR3 spans 11 residues. CDR1 and CDR2 from the germline V gene are GTSNPN and SVGIG (reference sequence). The CDR3 nucleotides read TGTGCCTGGAGAGACACAGATACGCAGTATTTT. Translation: CAWRDTDTQYF. The full variable domain, completed using reference TRBV30 and TRBJ2-3, is SQTIHQWPATLVQPVGSPLSLECTVEGTSNPNLYWYRQAAGRGLQLLFYSVGIGQISSEVPQNLSASRPQDRQFILSSKKLLLSDSGFYLCAWRDTDTQYFGPGTRLTVL.

This chain joins TRBV30 and TRBJ1-6; D remains unclear. Germline CDR1 reads GTSNPN; CDR2 reads SVGIG (reference sequence). This CDR3 spans 15 amino acids. V was cut by 3 bases and J by 1 base, with 10 bases left in between. The chain's CDR3 is CAWRKRESYNSPLHF. The DNA of the CDR3 is TGTGCCTGGAGAAAGAGAGAGTCCTATAATTCACCCCTCCACTTT. The full variable domain, in which reference TRBV30 and TRBJ1-6 provide the parts outside the CDR3, is SQTIHQWPATLVQPVGSPLSLECTVEGTSNPNLYWYRQAAGRGLQLLFYSVGIGQISSEVPQNLSASRPQDRQFILSSKKLLLSDSGFYLCAWRKRESYNSPLHFGNGTRLTVT.

This clone was counted only a few times. This sequence joins TRBV30 and TRBJ1-2; D is unclear. CDR1 is GTSNPN, CDR2 SVGIG, per germline (reference sequence). The ends were cut back, 1 base at V and 3 bases at J, with 3 bases in the middle. The CDR3 sequence is 11 residues long. DNA of the CDR3: TGTGCCTGGAGTGCGGACTATGGCTACACCTTC. Protein: CAWSADYGYTF.

The V call is TRBV9, the J call TRBJ1-1; D not resolved. The V gene's germline CDR1 is SGDLS and CDR2 YYNGEE. V was trimmed by 3 bases and J by 0 bases, leaving 9 bases between them. The length of the CDR3 is 14 residues. DNA for the CDR3: TGTGCCAGCAGCGCCCCGGGTCTGAACACTGAAGCTTTCTTT. Residues: CASSAPGLNTEAFF.

The rearrangement links TRBV7-2 to TRBJ2-5; tentatively, D is TRBD1 or TRBD2 (6 bases each). Germline V gene sequence: CDR1 SGHTA, CDR2 FQGNSA. The CDR3 runs to 16 residues. Trimming removed 1 base from V and 4 bases from J, with 16 bases in between. The CDR3 coding sequence is TGTGCCAGCAGCTTAGTTTTGGGGGGCCTAGGAGAGACCCAGTACTTC. It codes for CASSLVLGGLGETQYF.

A few counts support this clone. The chain links TRBV7-2 to TRBJ2-1; D is perhaps TRBD1 (5 bases). Trimming removed 5 bases at V and 2 bases at J, with 13 bases between. The CDR3 length is 15 residues. Germline CDR1 reads SGHTA; CDR2 reads FQGNSA. The CDR3: CASSHGRGTYNEQFF. For the CDR3, the DNA is TGTGCCAGCAGCCACGGAAGGGGCACCTACAATGAGCAGTTCTTC.

V gene TRBV18 combines with J gene TRBJ2-3; a possible D gene is TRBD2 (5 bases). CDR3 length: 13 amino acids. Germline V lookup: CDR1 KGHSH, CDR2 LQKENI. V was clipped by 5 bases and J by 6 bases, with 12 bases between them. CDR3 in DNA: TGTGCCAGCTCATTGGGAGTTGCTGATACGCAGTATTTT. Residues: CASSLGVADTQYF.

The genes are TRBV7-8 and TRBJ2-1, with 11 nucleotides matching TRBD2. Germline V gene sequence: CDR1 SGHVS, CDR2 FQNEAQ. This CDR3 has 16 residues. V was clipped by 5 bases and J by 5 bases; unmatched bases: 8. The CDR3 nucleotides read TGTGCCAGCAGCACAGGGACTAGCGGAAAACACAATGAGCAGTTCTTC. Translated, it gives CASSTGTSGKHNEQFF.

This clone is a singleton in its sample. V and J are TRBV6-6 and TRBJ2-5; 15 bases are shared with TRBD2. CDR3 length: 15 amino acids. Per germline, CDR1 MNHNY and CDR2 SVGAGI (reference sequence). The V gene end was trimmed by 6 bases and the J gene end by 5 bases; junction bases not matched to a gene: 4. CDR3 sequence: CASSGLAGGHETQYF. The CDR3 nucleotides read TGTGCCAGCAGCGGACTAGCGGGGGGGCATGAGACCCAGTACTTC.

This chain links TRBV29-1 with TRBJ1-2; TRBD1 matches 8 bases. From germline, CDR1 is SQVTM and CDR2 ANQGSEA. CDR3 size: 13 residues. The junction had 9 bases not matched to a gene; V was cut back by 8 bases and J by 4 bases. CDR3 sequence: CSYTGQGAYGYTF. CDR3 in DNA: TGCAGCTACACCGGACAGGGCGCCTATGGCTACACCTTC.

The rearrangement uses TRBV7-9 and TRBJ1-5, with D unresolved. Germline-derived CDR1 and CDR2 are SEHNR and FQNEAQ (reference sequence). The CDR3 sequence is 13 residues long. V was shortened by 5 bases and J by 2 bases, with 7 bases between the two germline ends. The CDR3 DNA sequence: TGTGCCAGCAGCCCCTTAGGCAATCAGCCCCAGCATTTT. It yields the protein CASSPLGNQPQHF.

V and J are TRBV28 and TRBJ2-2; no clear D gene. Trimming shortened V by 1 base and J by 5 bases, and 8 bases separated the two germline ends. The CDR3 consists of 14 residues. CDR1 is MDHEN, CDR2 SYDVKM, per germline. CDR3 nucleotides: TGTGCCAGCAGTTTATTAGATGATACCGGGGAGCTGTTTTTT. Residues: CASSLLDDTGELFF.

This chain joins TRBV9 and TRBJ1-2; D unresolved. This CDR3 has 16 residues. Germline values: CDR1 SGDLS, CDR2 YYNGEE. Trimming left V 0 bases short and J 4 bases short, with 16 bases between. CDR3 nucleotides: TGTGCCAGCAGCGTAGATTACAATTCCGGAGCCTATGGCTACACCTTC. This gives the protein CASSVDYNSGAYGYTF.

This clone was counted between two and nine times. This chain connects TRBV30 to TRBJ2-1, with 9 positions matching TRBD1. The V gene end was trimmed by 0 bases and the J gene end by 3 bases; junction bases not matched to a gene: 3. The CDR3 sequence is 15 residues long. Germline assignment: CDR1 GTSNPN and CDR2 SVGIG (reference sequence). CDR3 in DNA: TGTGCCTGGAGTGTCCGGACAGGGGTCTACAATGAGCAGTTCTTC. It is translated as CAWSVRTGVYNEQFF.

A remark on this clone: Other DNA variants within this sample encode the same CDR3. This sequence joins TRBV20-1 and TRBJ1-1; D remains ambiguous. CDR1 DFQATT and CDR2 SNEGSKA come from the germline V gene (reference sequence). CDR3 length equals 10 residues. Trimming took off 4 bases at V and 2 bases at J, with 2 bases between the two ends. The DNA of the CDR3 is TGCAGTGCTATTAACACTGAAGCTTTCTTT. Protein: CSAINTEAFF.

This chain connects TRBV29-1 to TRBJ1-2, with D maybe TRBD1 (6 bases). This CDR3 is built from 13 residues. V was trimmed by 6 bases and J by 2 bases, leaving 13 bases between them. Germline V lookup: CDR1 SQVTM, CDR2 ANQGSEA. The CDR3, as DNA: TGCAGCGTCCGCACAGACAGGAACTATGGCTACACCTTC. Protein product: CSVRTDRNYGYTF.

V gene TRBV9 combines with J gene TRBJ2-5; 9 nucleotides agree with TRBD1. This CDR3 region has 15 residues. The V segment lost 3 bases and the J segment 4 bases; nucleotides outside the gene matches: 7. Germline CDR1 and CDR2: SGDLS and YYNGEE. The DNA of the CDR3 is TGTGCCAGCAGCGCGGGACAGGGTATGAGAGAGACCCAGTACTTC. Translation gives CASSAGQGMRETQYF.

The rearrangement links TRBV5-1 to TRBJ2-1, with 9 bases that match TRBD2. This CDR3 is built from 17 residues. V trimming: 0 bases; J trimming: 6 bases; junction bases outside the gene matches: 10. Germline loops: CDR1 SGHRS, CDR2 YFSETQ. Here the CDR3 reads CASSLGIRLAGINEQFF. CDR3 nucleotide sequence: TGCGCCAGCAGCTTGGGAATTCGGCTAGCGGGGATCAATGAGCAGTTCTTC.

The rearrangement links TRBV7-2 to TRBJ2-7; D uncertain. The CDR3 has 11 residues. Germline CDR1 and CDR2: SGHTA and FQGNSA. With 3 bases removed from V and 5 bases from J, the gap between germline ends came to 5 bases. The CDR3 sequence is CASSFRNEQYF. The CDR3 DNA is TGTGCCAGCAGCTTTCGGAACGAGCAGTACTTC.

This clone came up a few times. The gene calls are TRBV30 and TRBJ2-7; D gene unclear. Per germline, CDR1 GTSNPN and CDR2 SVGIG (reference sequence). The CDR3 runs 12 residues. Trimming took off 2 bases at V and 2 bases at J, with 7 bases between the two ends. In nucleotides, the CDR3 is TGTGCCTGGAGTTTATCGACCTACGAGCAGTACTTC. Translating it yields CAWSLSTYEQYF.

The chain combines TRBV7-2 with TRBJ2-3, with 9 bases identical to TRBD2. CDR3 length equals 17 residues. From germline, CDR1 is SGHTA and CDR2 FQGNSA. The trim removed 1 base at V and 2 bases at J, leaving 7 bases unmatched. Here the CDR3 reads CASSLDGLAGNTDTQYF. As DNA, the CDR3 is TGTGCCAGCAGCTTAGACGGGCTAGCGGGGAACACAGATACGCAGTATTTT.

V and J are TRBV2 and TRBJ2-5; D call uncertain. Per germline, CDR1 SNHLY and CDR2 FYNNEI. Between the trimmed V and J ends, which lost 3 bases and 4 bases, there was a span of 3 bases. There are 11 residues in the CDR3. The CDR3 is CASSDRETQYF. The CDR3 bases are TGTGCCAGCAGTGATCGAGAGACCCAGTACTTC.

This chain's CDR3 is CSVVGENTEAFF. In DNA form, the CDR3 reads TGCAGCGTTGTGGGGGAGAACACTGAAGCTTTCTTT. The chain has TRBV29-1 and TRBJ1-1; the D gene is possibly TRBD1 (5 bases). Deletions cut 4 bases from V and 1 base from J, with 7 bases between. This CDR3 contains 12 residues. CDR1 is SQVTM, CDR2 ANQGSEA, per germline. Full variable domain (rest looked up from reference TRBV29-1 and TRBJ1-1): SAVISQKPSRDICQRGTSLTIQCQVDSQVTMMFWYRQQPGQSLTLIATANQGSEATYESGFVIDKFPISRPNLTFSTLTVSNMSPEDSSIYLCSVVGENTEAFFGQGTRLTVV.